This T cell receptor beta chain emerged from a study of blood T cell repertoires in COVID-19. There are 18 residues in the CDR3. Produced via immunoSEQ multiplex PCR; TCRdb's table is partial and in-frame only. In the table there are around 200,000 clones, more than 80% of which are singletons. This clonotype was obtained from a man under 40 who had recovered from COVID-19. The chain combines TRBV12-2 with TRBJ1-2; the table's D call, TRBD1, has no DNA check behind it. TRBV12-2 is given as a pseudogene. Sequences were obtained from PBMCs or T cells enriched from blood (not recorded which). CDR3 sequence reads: CASRSRDTLIDRDDGYTF. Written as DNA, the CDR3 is TGTGCAAGTCGCTCGAGGGACACGCTGATTGACAGGGACGACGGCTACACCTTC.